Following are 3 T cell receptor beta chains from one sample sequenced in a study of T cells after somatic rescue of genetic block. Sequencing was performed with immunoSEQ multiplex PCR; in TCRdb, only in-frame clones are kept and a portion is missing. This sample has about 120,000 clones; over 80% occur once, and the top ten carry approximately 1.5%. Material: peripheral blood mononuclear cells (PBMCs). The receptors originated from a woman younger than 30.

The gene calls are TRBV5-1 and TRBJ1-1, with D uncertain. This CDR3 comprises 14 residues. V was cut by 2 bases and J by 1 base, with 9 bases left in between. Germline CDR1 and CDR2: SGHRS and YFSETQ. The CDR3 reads CASSFTTENTEAFF. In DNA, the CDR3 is TGCGCCAGCAGCTTTACTACAGAGAACACTGAAGCTTTCTTT.

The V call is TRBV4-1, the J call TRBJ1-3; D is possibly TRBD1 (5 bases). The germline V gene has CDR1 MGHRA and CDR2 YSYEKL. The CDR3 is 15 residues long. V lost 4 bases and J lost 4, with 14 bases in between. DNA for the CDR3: TGCGCCAGCAGCCGGGAGGAGAGACAGGGAAACACCATATATTTT. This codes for CASSREERQGNTIYF.

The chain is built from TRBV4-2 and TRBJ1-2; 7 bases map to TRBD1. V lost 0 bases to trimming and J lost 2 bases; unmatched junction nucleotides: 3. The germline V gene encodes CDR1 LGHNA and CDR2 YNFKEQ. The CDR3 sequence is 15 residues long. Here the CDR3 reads CASSQEVQGNYGYTF. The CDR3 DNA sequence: TGTGCCAGCAGCCAAGAAGTACAGGGGAACTATGGCTACACCTTC.